This T cell receptor (beta chain) was captured in a study of T cell responses to AZD1222 COVID-19 vaccine (dated by TCRdb to 2020 to 2023). At the level of the whole study: AZD1222 recipients given second doses at about 4 weeks or at about 12 weeks were pooled, since spike-specific TCR depth and breadth were not found to differ between the two schedules. A total of approximately 240 trial participants underwent TCR sequencing, of whom about 200 received two doses of AZD1222 and approximately 25 received two doses of the MenACWY control vaccine. Trial participants were enrolled by age into subgroups of 18-55, 56-69 and 70-plus years, and around 140, 26 and 57 TCR-sequenced participants, respectively, were included in these subgroups.

The time point label of this sample denotes: baseline before first vaccination. Vaccinee samples came from UK trials COV001 and COV002, including a single-blind randomized controlled phase 2/3 trial of AZD1222 (ChAdOx1 nCoV-19) in healthy adults. For TCRbeta chain sequencing, PBMC samples from trial participants were taken at day 0 and at day 28 after the second dose. The CDR3 regions of human TCRbeta chains were analyzed by immunosequencing. Processing in the source paper ran as follows. TCRs in the repertoires were matched against a reference library of SARS-CoV-2-specific TCRs that had been generated with the MIRA antigen-specificity platform. Breadth was defined as the fraction of unique TCRs that were SARS-CoV-2-associated, and depth was defined as the fraction of total T cells that were SARS-CoV-2-associated. Using the MIRA data, every spike-specific TCR was mapped to the spike region that the TCR reacted to and assigned to either a CD4 or a CD8 class. Log10-transformed breadth and depth values were compared by one-way ANOVA with Sidak's multiple comparisons tests. Here the immuneACCESS table is served through TCRdb, limited to in-frame sequences with V and J called. Missing clones are a known gap in these copies; in checked studies unresolved V genes cover under half, and the rest lacks a known reason. For V, J and clone size, that table is used; D and trimming come from the DNA. The sample yields approximately 180,000 clones; approximately 90% were counted once. The ten biggest clones cover approximately 3% of the sample.

The germline V gene (reference sequence) gives CDR1 as SGHNT and CDR2 as YYREEE. The V end loses 2 bases and the J end loses 7 bases, and a stretch of 19 bases separates them. The CDR3 sequence holds 15 residues, the cysteine and phenylalanine included. CDR3 DNA only is kept here, 45 bases in frame from base 1. The investigation overall reported the following: The 56-69-year group was small, and its depth increase did not reach significance, likely because of low power. CD4 TCRs associated with the vaccine covered the entire spike protein, and the dominant responses were in regions 160-218 and 743-854. Conclusions about previously exposed vaccinees are limited because only a handful of AZD1222 recipients were SARS-CoV-2 seropositive at baseline. Because no day 14 peak-response samples were available, the repertoires could be characterized only after the peak T cell response. Participants were mostly white British and included more females than males, and it was suggested by the authors that clonal diversity may have been underestimated. After two AZD1222 doses, both the breadth and the depth of spike-specific TCRs were significantly higher than at day 0 and than in MenACWY recipients. Epitopes outside the regions mutated in the B.1.351 and B.1.1.7 variants were reportedly recognized by nearly half of the unique spike-specific TCRs.

As regards this clone: The specificity of this receptor is unknown. No qualities accompany the bases; no much larger clone lies one base away.

The sequenced sample was peripheral blood, obtained on day 0 of AZD1222 vaccination. The chain is assembled from TRBV5-4 and TRBJ2-7; the D gene is possibly TRBD2, with 5 bases matching. This receptor was identified in an adult in good health. The CDR3 has the sequence CASSFAGLRSREQYF. The bases are TGTGCCAGCAGCTTTGCGGGCCTCCGATCGCGGGAGCAGTACTTC.